The 9 T cell receptor beta chains below were found in one sample sequenced in a study of blood T cells in healthy people across ages. A second PCR, run for roughly 7 to 12 cycles, used a sample-barcoded 5' primer plus a J-beta primer mix. MiXCR, run by TCRdb on the 5' RACE reads, gives a single entry per CDR3 protein. The sample lists about 800,000 distinct CDR3 sequences, roughly 25% occurring once. These sequences were also reported in another study, on T cells of mothers and their children.

Sample: blood. These receptors all come from a boy aged 5-17 years in good health.

V usage is TRBV27 and J usage is TRBJ2-5; 8 bases are a match to TRBD2. Germline CDR1 is MNHEY and CDR2 is SMNVEV (reference sequence). This CDR3 has 16 residues. Trimming took 1 base from V and 2 from J; bases not matched to a gene: 6. As DNA, the CDR3 is TGTGCCAGCAGTTTATTACGGGGGGGATTTCAAGAGACCCAGTACTTC. Encoded protein: CASSLLRGGFQETQYF.

This clonotype turned up a few times. This rearrangement joins TRBV28 to TRBJ1-2, with a tentative D call TRBD1 (5 bases). CDR3 length: 13 amino acids. Germline CDR1 is MDHEN and CDR2 is SYDVKM. V was shortened by 5 bases and J by 2 bases, with 9 bases between the two germline ends. This CDR3 is CASSPAGNYGYTF. CDR3 nucleotides: TGTGCCAGCAGTCCCGCAGGGAACTATGGCTACACCTTC.

This clonotype has more than one count but fewer than ten. V and J are TRBV20-1 and TRBJ2-2; D assignment may be TRBD1 or TRBD2 (6 bases each). Germline-derived CDR1 and CDR2 are DFQATT and SNEGSKA (reference sequence). The CDR3 extends over 13 amino acids. V was clipped by 0 bases and J by 6 bases, with 8 bases between them. The CDR3 protein is CSARDGGPGELFF. For the CDR3, the DNA is TGCAGTGCTAGAGATGGGGGGCCCGGGGAGCTGTTTTTT.

This clonotype was observed once. The chain uses TRBV20-1 and TRBJ1-1; D is ambiguous. The germline V gene encodes CDR1 DFQATT and CDR2 SNEGSKA (reference sequence). The CDR3 is made up of 16 amino acids. V was trimmed by 0 bases and J by 3 bases, leaving 17 bases between them. The CDR3 bases are TGCAGTGCTAGAGATCATCTGGGGTTGAGCTACACTGAAGCTTTCTTT. This encodes CSARDHLGLSYTEAFF.

The V call is TRBV6-5, the J call TRBJ1-2; D possibly corresponds to TRBD1 (5 bases). Deletions cut 6 bases from V and 4 bases from J, with 21 bases between. The CDR3 length is 16 residues. Per germline, CDR1 MNHEY and CDR2 SVGAGI. The CDR3 here is CASRLSTGGAGYGYTF. The DNA for the CDR3 is TGTGCCAGCAGATTATCCACGGGGGGAGCAGGCTATGGCTACACCTTC.

This clonotype was seen repeatedly, ten times or more. V usage is TRBV12-3 or TRBV12-4 and J usage is TRBJ2-4; D gene ambiguous. The CDR3 consists of 13 residues. V shed 11 bases and J shed 1 base, with 12 bases lying between them. This chain's CDR3 is CARRQRAKNIQYF. In nucleotides, the CDR3 is TGTGCCCGCCGCCAGAGGGCCAAAAACATTCAGTACTTC.

V and J are TRBV20-1 and TRBJ2-4; TRBD1 agrees at 11 bases. The CDR3 is 15 amino acids. V shed 6 bases and J 8 bases; nucleotides not matched to a gene: 12. Germline V CDR1 and CDR2: DFQATT, SNEGSKA (reference sequence). CDR3 bases: TGCAGTGCGCGGGGCGGACAGGGGGCACTGGACATTCAGTACTTC. Amino acids: CSARGGQGALDIQYF.

This clonotype was picked up a small number of times. The chain is built from TRBV9 and TRBJ1-1; 9 bases agree with TRBD1. This CDR3 region has 14 residues. Germline V lookup: CDR1 SGDLS, CDR2 YYNGEE. After removal of 3 bases from V and 1 base from J, the junction contained 1 base not matched to a gene. In DNA form, the CDR3 reads TGTGCCAGCAGCGGGGACAGGGCGAACACTGAAGCTTTCTTT. Its protein is CASSGDRANTEAFF.

The V and J genes are TRBV4-1 and TRBJ2-3; 10 nucleotides line up with TRBD2. V lost 4 bases and J lost 5; bases outside the gene matches: 6. The CDR3 sequence is 15 residues long. CDR1 and CDR2 (germline): MGHRA, YSYEKL. The CDR3 here is CASSPGTSVEDTQYF. In DNA, the CDR3 is TGCGCCAGCAGCCCCGGGACTAGCGTCGAAGATACGCAGTATTTT.